What follows are 29 T cell receptor beta chains derived from one specimen sequenced in a study of blood T cell dynamics during melanoma immunotherapy. Data came from immunoSEQ multiplex PCR; TCRdb stores just in-frame clones and leaves some out. The sample has 10,000 to 13,000 clones, 70% to 90% seen once; the top ten hold approximately 6.4%. Time point noted: week 3, after first cycle of checkpoint inhibitor. The source was blood, collected from a patient treated with checkpoint blockade. These receptor sequences come from a human donor with melanoma.

This clone appeared once. The rearrangement links TRBV27 to TRBJ2-3; TRBD2 is a possible D gene (5 bases). The CDR3 loop spans 17 amino acids. V dropped 2 bases and J dropped 0 bases, with 15 bases sitting between them. The V gene's germline CDR1 is MNHEY and CDR2 SMNVEV (reference sequence). The CDR3 bases are TGTGCCAGCAGTTTAGGAGGAGTGGCGGTCAGCACAGATACGCAGTATTTT. Translating gives CASSLGGVAVSTDTQYF.

The rearrangement joins TRBV20-1 to TRBJ1-1, with D uncertain. The CDR3 runs to 11 residues. The V end lost 1 base, the J end lost 11 bases, and 11 bases lay between the germline ends. Germline CDR1 and CDR2: DFQATT and SNEGSKA (reference sequence). CDR3 amino acids: CSARGQVWAFF. The CDR3 DNA reads as TGCAGTGCTAGAGGTCAGGTTTGGGCTTTCTTT.

The chain combines TRBV6-5 with TRBJ2-7; 8 bases are shared with TRBD1. The J segment lost 6 bases and the V segment lost 2 bases, leaving 9 bases of the junction unmatched. Germline CDR1 and CDR2: MNHEY and SVGAGI. The CDR3 extends over 15 amino acids. The chain's CDR3 is CASSYEPGTGSEQYF. The CDR3 nucleotides are TGTGCCAGCAGTTACGAGCCGGGGACAGGCTCCGAGCAGTACTTC.

CDR3: CSVAAGIWETQYF. CDR3 sequence (DNA): TGCAGCGTTGCAGCGGGGATCTGGGAGACCCAGTACTTC. The V gene is TRBV29-1, the J gene TRBJ2-5; 7 nucleotides agree with TRBD2. Germline values: CDR1 SQVTM, CDR2 ANQGSEA. The J segment lost 5 bases and the V segment lost 4 bases, leaving 7 bases of the junction unmatched. This CDR3 is 13 amino acids long.

The chain recombines TRBV6-7 with TRBJ1-5, with 10 bases identical to TRBD1. TRBV6-7 is sorted into the ORF group, with uncertain function. V was clipped by 2 bases and J by 11 bases; unmatched bases: 21. The CDR3 loop spans 19 amino acids. The CDR3 region has the DNA TGTGCCAGCAGTTACCCCAACGAGAGGGACAGGGGCCTCGGGGTGGCCCAGCATTTT. This sequence encodes CASSYPNERDRGLGVAQHF.

This sequence joins TRBV4-3 and TRBJ2-3, with D tentatively TRBD1 or TRBD2 (5 bases each). The CDR3 contains 15 residues. V lost 4 bases, J lost 2 bases, and 13 bases lay in between. Germline CDR1 is LGHNA and CDR2 is YSLEER. In DNA, the CDR3 is TGCGCCAGCAGCCCGAGGGAAGGGGTCACAGATACGCAGTATTTT. Amino acid sequence: CASSPREGVTDTQYF.

The rearrangement joins TRBV29-1 to TRBJ2-5; D is undetermined. The CDR3 sequence is 12 residues long. V was pared by 7 bases and J by 3 bases, with 12 bases between. The germline V gene has CDR1 SQVTM and CDR2 ANQGSEA. This CDR3 is CSAAAREETQYF. CDR3 nucleotide sequence: TGCAGCGCCGCCGCCCGTGAAGAGACCCAGTACTTC.

The chain links TRBV10-1 to TRBJ2-7; tentatively, D is TRBD2 (6 bases). V lost 8 bases to trimming and J lost 0 bases, with 17 bases between them. This CDR3 comprises 15 residues. From germline, CDR1 is WNHNN and CDR2 SYGVQD (reference sequence). The CDR3 region has the DNA TGCGCCAGCCCAAGGCCCCACGGGAGCTCCTACGAGCAGTACTTC. It is translated as CASPRPHGSSYEQYF.

DNA for the CDR3: TGTGCCTGGAACTACAACACCGGGGAGCTGTTTTTT. Protein: CAWNYNTGELFF. The chain combines TRBV30 with TRBJ2-2; D not certain. With 4 bases removed from V and 2 bases from J, the gap between germline ends came to 5 bases. Germline CDR1 and CDR2: GTSNPN and SVGIG (reference sequence). CDR3 length equals 12 residues.

This sequence joins TRBV18 and TRBJ1-1; perhaps TRBD1 as D (6 bases). CDR3 length equals 14 residues. CDR1 and CDR2 from the germline V gene are KGHSH and LQKENI. Deletions cut 3 bases from V and 0 bases from J, with 8 bases between. As DNA, the CDR3 is TGTGCCAGCTCACCGCGGGACATGAACACTGAAGCTTTCTTT. This encodes CASSPRDMNTEAFF. Variable domain in full (rest from reference TRBV18 and TRBJ1-1): NAGVMQNPRHLVRRRGQEARLRCSPMKGHSHVYWYRQLPEEGLKFMVYLQKENIIDESGMPKERFSAEFPKEGPSILRIQQVVRGDSAAYFCASSPRDMNTEAFFGQGTRLTVV.

The chain joins TRBV7-6 to TRBJ2-2; a weak D match, TRBD2 (6 bases). Germline V gives CDR1 SGHVS, CDR2 FNYEAQ. Deletions cut 5 bases from V and 2 bases from J, with 15 bases between. The CDR3 is 16 amino acids. Here the CDR3 reads CASSPAGPSNTGELFF. The CDR3 DNA is TGTGCCAGCAGCCCAGCGGGTCCTAGTAACACCGGGGAGCTGTTTTTT.

The chain carries TRBV19 and TRBJ1-1; D remains ambiguous. The CDR3 loop spans 16 amino acids. V dropped 3 bases and J dropped 0 bases, with 14 bases sitting between them. Looked up from germline, CDR1 is LNHDA and CDR2 is SQIVND (reference sequence). The CDR3 region has the DNA TGTGCCAGTAGTATTCTGGGGTTCCCCATGAACACTGAAGCTTTCTTT. It is translated as CASSILGFPMNTEAFF.

This sequence joins TRBV9 and TRBJ1-1, with TRBD1 matching 8 bases. Unmatched junction bases numbered 6, after V lost 3 bases and J lost 2 bases. In germline, CDR1 is SGDLS, CDR2 YYNGEE. The length of the CDR3 is 15 residues. The CDR3 DNA sequence: TGTGCCAGCAGCGAGGGGACAGGTTCCAACACTGAAGCTTTCTTT. This gives the protein CASSEGTGSNTEAFF.

The genes are TRBV11-2 and TRBJ2-3; D is unclear. The CDR3 contains 15 residues. In germline, CDR1 is SGHAT, CDR2 FQNNGV. The germline V and J ends were trimmed by 1 base and 6 bases, with 14 bases remaining between them. CDR3 nucleotides: TGTGCCAGCAGCTTAGTCTCCGGGTCCCCGGATACGCAGTATTTT. This translates into CASSLVSGSPDTQYF.

The chain carries TRBV5-6 and TRBJ2-7; D ambiguous. Germline V gene data show CDR1 as SGHDT and CDR2 as YYEEEE. The CDR3 extends over 12 amino acids. V lost 2 bases, J lost 4 bases, and 7 bases lay in between. Here the CDR3 DNA reads TGTGCCAGCAGCTTTCATGGGTACGAGCAGTACTTC. Translating it yields CASSFHGYEQYF.

The chain combines TRBV2 with TRBJ2-5; D might be TRBD1 (6 bases). This CDR3 region has 13 residues. CDR1 is SNHLY, CDR2 FYNNEI, per germline. V lost 8 bases to trimming and J lost 1 base, with 11 bases between them. CDR3: CASVWTVQETQYF. The CDR3 DNA is TGTGCCAGCGTGTGGACAGTCCAAGAGACCCAGTACTTC.

The genes are TRBV30 and TRBJ2-5; 11 bases are a match to TRBD2. From germline, CDR1 is GTSNPN and CDR2 SVGIG (reference sequence). CDR3 length: 15 residues. Trimming took 3 bases from V and 4 from J; bases not matched to a gene: 7. CDR3 nucleotides: TGTGCCTGGAGCCCGGGACTAGCGGCGGGAGAGACCCAGTACTTC. Encoded protein: CAWSPGLAAGETQYF.

The gene calls are TRBV6-6 and TRBJ2-3, with 13 bases fitting TRBD2. The V and J ends lost 5 bases and 2 bases, in that order; junction bases with no gene match: 4. This CDR3 is 16 amino acids long. Germline CDR1 MNHNY, CDR2 SVGAGI (reference sequence). The CDR3 here is CASSPGTSGATDTQYF. The CDR3, as DNA: TGTGCCAGCAGTCCGGGGACTAGCGGGGCCACAGATACGCAGTATTTT.

This rearrangement joins TRBV7-9 to TRBJ1-4, with D tentatively TRBD1 (5 bases). Germline V gene sequence: CDR1 SEHNR, CDR2 FQNEAQ (reference sequence). This CDR3 has 12 residues. Trimming took 6 bases from V and 8 from J, leaving 10 bases between them. CDR3 loop: CASREAGEKLFF. The CDR3 DNA sequence: TGTGCCAGCAGGGAGGCAGGGGAAAAACTGTTTTTT.

This sequence joins TRBV6-1 and TRBJ1-3; 8 nucleotides match TRBD1. Germline-derived CDR1 and CDR2 are MNHNS and SASEGT. V dropped 4 bases and J dropped 2; count of bases not matched to a gene: 7. CDR3 length: 16 residues. CDR3 in amino acids: CASSGTQTGAGNTIYF. The CDR3 nucleotides read TGTGCCAGCAGTGGAACCCAGACAGGGGCTGGAAACACCATATATTTT.

J is TRBJ2-1 and V is TRBV7-2; D remains unclear. Deletions cut 1 base from V and 5 bases from J, with 6 bases between. The CDR3 spans 13 residues. Germline CDR1 SGHTA, CDR2 FQGNSA. CDR3 amino acids: CASSLVANNEQFF. CDR3 DNA: TGTGCCAGCAGCTTAGTGGCGAACAATGAGCAGTTCTTC.

This clone was detected only once. The chain carries TRBV19 and TRBJ1-3, with a possible D match to TRBD1 (5 bases). The CDR3 covers 15 residues. Trimming removed 5 bases at V and 0 bases at J, with 11 bases between. Germline lookup yields CDR1 LNHDA and CDR2 SQIVND (reference sequence). The CDR3 DNA sequence: TGTGCCAGTAGTTCCCCAGGGAGCTCTGGAAACACCATATATTTT. It encodes CASSSPGSSGNTIYF.

This clone was seen a few times. This chain uses TRBV4-2 with TRBJ1-5; 11 bases match TRBD1. V gave up 3 bases and J gave up 6 bases; unmatched junction bases: 7. The CDR3 has 16 amino acids. The V gene's germline CDR1 is LGHNA and CDR2 YNFKEQ. The CDR3: CASSQYSGTGGQPQHF. CDR3 coding DNA: TGTGCCAGCAGCCAGTACTCCGGGACAGGGGGTCAGCCCCAGCATTTT.

The CDR3 spells CSALSGSSSYNEQFF. The CDR3 coding sequence is TGCAGCGCTCTTAGCGGGTCGAGCTCCTACAATGAGCAGTTCTTC. The chain uses TRBV29-1 and TRBJ2-1; 7 positions match TRBD2. V shed 7 bases and J 0 bases; nucleotides not matched to a gene: 9. Germline V CDR1 and CDR2: SQVTM, ANQGSEA. The length of the CDR3 is 15 residues.

V and J are TRBV9 and TRBJ1-1; D call uncertain. Per the germline V gene, CDR1 is SGDLS and CDR2 is YYNGEE. V lost 5 bases to trimming and J lost 0 bases, with 8 bases between them. This CDR3 contains 13 residues. In DNA form, the CDR3 reads TGTGCCAGCAGGAAGGTTATGAACACTGAAGCTTTCTTT. It is translated as CASRKVMNTEAFF.

This chain connects TRBV5-5 to TRBJ2-3; the D gene could be TRBD1 or TRBD2 (5 bases each). In germline, CDR1 is SGHKS, CDR2 YYEKEE (reference sequence). Trimming pared 3 bases from V and 4 bases from J, leaving 21 bases between. The CDR3 covers 17 residues. CDR3 nucleotides: TGTGCCAGCAGCTCGATTTTTGGGGGTCGGGCCTCAGATACGCAGTATTTT. Translated, it gives CASSSIFGGRASDTQYF.

The V call is TRBV7-2, the J call TRBJ2-7; D perhaps matches TRBD1 (6 bases). This CDR3 has 17 residues. The germline V and J ends were trimmed by 5 bases and 2 bases, with 22 bases remaining between them. CDR1 SGHTA and CDR2 FQGNSA come from the germline V gene. CDR3 sequence reads: CASSDATGLAKAYEQYF. CDR3 DNA sequence: TGTGCCAGCAGCGACGCTACAGGGCTAGCAAAGGCCTACGAGCAGTACTTC.

The chain couples TRBV7-2 to TRBJ2-3, with 7 bases identical to TRBD1. Per germline, CDR1 SGHTA and CDR2 FQGNSA. CDR3 size: 14 residues. V dropped 3 bases and J dropped 4; count of bases not matched to a gene: 4. CDR3 in DNA: TGTGCCAGCAGCTTTGGAACAGGGGCAGATACGCAGTATTTT. Amino acid sequence: CASSFGTGADTQYF.

This chain links TRBV7-2 with TRBJ1-4, with D uncertain. V lost 0 bases to trimming and J lost 11 bases, with 10 bases between them. The germline gives CDR1 SGHTA, CDR2 FQGNSA. This CDR3 contains 13 residues. In DNA, the CDR3 is TGTGCCAGCAGCTTAGCGAGTGGTTGGAAACTGTTTTTT. Translated, it gives CASSLASGWKLFF.